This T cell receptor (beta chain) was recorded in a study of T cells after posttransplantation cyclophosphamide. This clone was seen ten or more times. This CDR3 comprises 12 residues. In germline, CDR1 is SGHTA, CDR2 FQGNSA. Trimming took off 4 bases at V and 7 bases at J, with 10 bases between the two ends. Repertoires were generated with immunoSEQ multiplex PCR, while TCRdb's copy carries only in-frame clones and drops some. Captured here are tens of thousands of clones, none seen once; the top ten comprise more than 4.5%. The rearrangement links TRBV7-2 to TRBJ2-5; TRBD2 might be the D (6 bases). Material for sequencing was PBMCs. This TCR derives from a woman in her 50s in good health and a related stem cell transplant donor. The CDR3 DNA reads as TGTGCCAGCAGCTCTGGGGGGTGGACCCAGTACTTC. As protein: CASSSGGWTQYF. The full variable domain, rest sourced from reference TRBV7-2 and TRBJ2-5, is GAGVSQSPSNKVTEKGKDVELRCDPISGHTALYWYRQSLGQGLEFLIYFQGNSAPDKSGLPSDRFSAERTGGSVSTLTIQRTQQEDSAVYLCASSSGGWTQYFGPGTRLLVL.